This entry lists 8 T cell receptor beta chains sequenced from one sample in a study of identical twins. TCRdb reprocessed the 5' RACE reads with MiXCR, giving one entry per CDR3 protein. The repertoire consists of about 530,000 distinct CDR3 sequences, with approximately 14% occurring once and the leading ten covering around 0.4%. These same records also appear under a second study, on yellow fever vaccine responses in identical twins.

Sample: CD4+ T cells sorted from blood. The receptor set was obtained from a woman aged 18 to 35 in good health.

The rearrangement uses TRBV5-1 and TRBJ2-7; D ambiguous. The CDR3 runs 12 residues. Germline-derived CDR1 and CDR2 are SGHRS and YFSETQ. V gave up 2 bases and J gave up 7 bases, with 10 bases separating them. CDR3 amino acids: CASSFDMGEQYF. The CDR3 coding sequence is TGCGCCAGCAGCTTCGATATGGGGGAGCAGTACTTC.

This chain connects TRBV12-3 or TRBV12-4 to TRBJ2-1; maybe TRBD2 (7 bases). Trimming took 4 bases from V and 4 from J, leaving 17 bases between them. The CDR3 contains 16 residues. The CDR3 DNA follows: TGTGCCAGCAGTTACGAGGGGGGGGGAGGGTACAATGAGCAGTTCTTC. Its protein is CASSYEGGGGYNEQFF.

This clonotype showed up just a few times. The gene calls are TRBV5-1 and TRBJ1-1, with D possibly TRBD1 on 5 matching bases. Germline lookup yields CDR1 SGHRS and CDR2 YFSETQ. V shed 3 bases and J shed 0 bases, with 12 bases lying between them. This CDR3 comprises 15 residues. The CDR3 sequence is CASSSSGGMNTEAFF. Here the CDR3 DNA reads TGCGCCAGCAGCTCCTCCGGGGGTATGAACACTGAAGCTTTCTTT.

The chain combines TRBV15 with TRBJ2-3, with 7 bases matching TRBD1. V shed 2 bases, J shed 8 bases, and the junction held 7 bases outside the gene matches. The CDR3 totals 14 residues. From germline, CDR1 is LNHNV and CDR2 YYDKDF (reference sequence). The CDR3 spells CATSRRQGEVTQYF. Written as DNA, the CDR3 is TGTGCCACCAGCAGAAGACAGGGCGAGGTTACGCAGTATTTT.

The chain carries TRBV12-3 or TRBV12-4 and TRBJ2-3; 9 bases map to TRBD1. The V gene end was trimmed by 5 bases and the J gene end by 3 bases; junction bases not matched to a gene: 3. The CDR3 covers 14 residues. CDR3 in amino acids: CASSGQGITDTQYF. The CDR3 nucleotides are TGTGCCAGCAGTGGACAGGGGATAACAGATACGCAGTATTTT.

This clonotype appeared a few times. The chain combines TRBV12-3 or TRBV12-4 with TRBJ2-2, with a tentative D call TRBD1 (6 bases). This CDR3 has 13 amino acids. The V and J ends lost 8 bases and 1 base respectively, with 8 bases between them. CDR3 DNA: TGTGCCAGCTTGACAGGGAACACCGGGGAGCTGTTTTTT. Amino acids: CASLTGNTGELFF.

This clonotype was seen a handful of times. The rearrangement joins TRBV24-1 to TRBJ2-5, with D possibly being TRBD2 (6 bases). Per the germline V gene, CDR1 is KGHDR and CDR2 is SFDVKD. Trimming removed 4 bases at V and 1 base at J, with 12 bases between. The CDR3 spans 15 residues. CDR3 amino acids: CATSDGGTAQETQYF. CDR3 DNA sequence: TGTGCCACCAGTGACGGAGGGACGGCCCAAGAGACCCAGTACTTC.

Turning to this clonotype: At one of its ends the junction is not consistent with the germline gene, which may arise from a read error. The chain couples TRBV6-2 or TRBV6-3 to TRBJ2-5, with D uncertain. Per germline, CDR1 MNHEY and CDR2 SVGEGT. CDR3 length: 13 residues. CDR3 protein: CASSYPTQGTQYF. In DNA, the CDR3 is TGTGCCAGCAGTTACCCCACTCAAGGGACCCAGTACTTC.